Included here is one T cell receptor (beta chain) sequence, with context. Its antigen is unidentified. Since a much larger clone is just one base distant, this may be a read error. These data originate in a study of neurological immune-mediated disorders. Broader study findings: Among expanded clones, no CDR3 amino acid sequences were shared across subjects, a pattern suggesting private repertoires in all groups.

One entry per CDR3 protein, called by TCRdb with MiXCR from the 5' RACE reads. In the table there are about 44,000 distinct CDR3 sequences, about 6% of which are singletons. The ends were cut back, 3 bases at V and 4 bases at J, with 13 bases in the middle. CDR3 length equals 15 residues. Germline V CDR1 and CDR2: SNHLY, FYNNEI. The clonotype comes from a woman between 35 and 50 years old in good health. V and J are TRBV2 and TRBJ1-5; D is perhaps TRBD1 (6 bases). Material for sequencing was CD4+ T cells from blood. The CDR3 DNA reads TGTGCCAGCAGTGATAGAGAAGGGGGGAATCAGCCCCAGCATTTT. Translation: CASSDREGGNQPQHF.